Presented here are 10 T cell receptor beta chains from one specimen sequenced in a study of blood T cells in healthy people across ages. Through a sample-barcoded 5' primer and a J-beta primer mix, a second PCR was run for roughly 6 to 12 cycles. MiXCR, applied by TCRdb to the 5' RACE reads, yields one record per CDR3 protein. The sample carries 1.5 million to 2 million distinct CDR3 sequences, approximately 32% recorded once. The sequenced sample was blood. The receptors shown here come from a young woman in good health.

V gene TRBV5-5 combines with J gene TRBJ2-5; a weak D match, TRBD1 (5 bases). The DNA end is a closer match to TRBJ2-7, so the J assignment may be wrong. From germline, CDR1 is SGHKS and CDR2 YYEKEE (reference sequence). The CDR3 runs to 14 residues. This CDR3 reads CASSLSQVGYEQYF. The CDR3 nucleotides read TGTGCCAGCAGCTTGTCACAGGTGGGGTACGAGCAGTACTTC.

The CDR3 region is CASSPTGQGVVYEQYF. In DNA form, the CDR3 reads TGCGCCAGCAGCCCAACCGGACAGGGCGTCGTGTACGAGCAGTACTTC. The genes are TRBV4-1 and TRBJ2-7; TRBD1 matches 8 bases. Germline V lookup: CDR1 MGHRA, CDR2 YSYEKL. Trimming took 4 bases from V and 4 from J; bases not matched to a gene: 12. This CDR3 has 16 amino acids.

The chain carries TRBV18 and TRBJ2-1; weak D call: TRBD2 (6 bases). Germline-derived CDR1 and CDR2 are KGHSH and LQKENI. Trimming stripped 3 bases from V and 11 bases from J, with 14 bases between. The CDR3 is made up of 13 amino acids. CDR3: CASSPDGGLKQFF. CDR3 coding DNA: TGTGCCAGCTCACCTGATGGAGGGCTCAAGCAGTTCTTC.

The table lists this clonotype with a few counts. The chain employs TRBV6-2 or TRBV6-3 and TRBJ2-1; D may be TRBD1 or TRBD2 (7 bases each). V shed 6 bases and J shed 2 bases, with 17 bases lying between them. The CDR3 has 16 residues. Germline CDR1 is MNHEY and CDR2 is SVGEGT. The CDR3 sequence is CASRTRGGRPYNEQFF. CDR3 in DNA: TGTGCCAGCAGAACCAGGGGGGGTCGACCCTACAATGAGCAGTTCTTC.

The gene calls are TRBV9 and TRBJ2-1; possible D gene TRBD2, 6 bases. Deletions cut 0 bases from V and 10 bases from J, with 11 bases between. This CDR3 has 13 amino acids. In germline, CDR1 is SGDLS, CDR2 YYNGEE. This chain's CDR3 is CASSVVLGGEQFF. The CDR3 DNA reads TGTGCCAGCAGCGTAGTTTTGGGAGGCGAGCAGTTCTTC.

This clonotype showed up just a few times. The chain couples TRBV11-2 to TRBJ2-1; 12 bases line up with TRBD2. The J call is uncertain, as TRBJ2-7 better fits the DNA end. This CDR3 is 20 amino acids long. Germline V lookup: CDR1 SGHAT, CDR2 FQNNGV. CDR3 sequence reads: CASSSAYAGTSGLGYNEQYF. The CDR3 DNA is TGTGCCAGCAGCTCGGCCTACGCCGGGACTAGCGGGTTAGGCTACAATGAGCAGTACTTC.

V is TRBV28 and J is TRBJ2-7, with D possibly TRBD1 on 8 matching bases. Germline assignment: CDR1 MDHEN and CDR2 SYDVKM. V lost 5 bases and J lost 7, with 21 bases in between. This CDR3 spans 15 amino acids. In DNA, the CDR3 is TGTGCCAGCAGTACAGCGGGACAGGCCATCTGGGAGCAGTACTTC. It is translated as CASSTAGQAIWEQYF.

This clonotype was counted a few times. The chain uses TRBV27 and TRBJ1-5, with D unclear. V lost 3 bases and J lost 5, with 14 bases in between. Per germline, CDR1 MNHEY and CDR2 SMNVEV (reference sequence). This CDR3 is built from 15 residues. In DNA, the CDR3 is TGTGCCAGCAGTTTTGGACCGGGAATCGATCAGCCCCAGCATTTT. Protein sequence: CASSFGPGIDQPQHF.

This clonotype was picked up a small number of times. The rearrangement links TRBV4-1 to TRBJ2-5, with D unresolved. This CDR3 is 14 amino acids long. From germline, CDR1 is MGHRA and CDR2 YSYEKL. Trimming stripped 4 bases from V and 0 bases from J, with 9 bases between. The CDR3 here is CASSPDADQETQYF. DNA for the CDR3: TGCGCCAGCAGCCCCGACGCAGACCAAGAGACCCAGTACTTC.

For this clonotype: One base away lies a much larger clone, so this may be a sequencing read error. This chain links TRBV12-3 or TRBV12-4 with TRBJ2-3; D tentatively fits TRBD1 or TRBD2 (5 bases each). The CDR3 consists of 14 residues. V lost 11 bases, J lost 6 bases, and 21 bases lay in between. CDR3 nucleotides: TGTGCCGCTGGGACCGTGGGATTTGGTGATACGCAGTATTTT. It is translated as CAAGTVGFGDTQYF.